One T cell receptor beta chain is described in this entry. Its matching antigen is unknown. The donors belonged to the 120-subject validation cohort, separate from the approximately 700-subject first cohort. Sequenced by immunoSEQ multiplex PCR; TCRdb stores in-frame clones only, minus some. The repertoire holds over 85,000 clones, with around 89% as singletons. The length of the CDR3 is 14 residues. V shed 4 bases and J 7 bases; nucleotides not matched to a gene: 9. The germline V gene encodes CDR1 GTSNPN and CDR2 SVGIG (reference sequence). These data originate in a study of cytomegalovirus exposure and HLA in healthy donors. Study details: The same platform used for the approximately 670 first-cohort repertoires was also used for the 120 or so validation repertoires, as a later analysis reported. Whole-study findings and limits: Confirmation in vitro established that a few CMV-associated chains were specific for CMV antigens.

This TCR was recovered from a woman in her twenties or thirties in good health and CMV-seropositive. This sequence joins TRBV30 and TRBJ2-1; TRBD2 matches at 8 bases. The sample consisted of PBMCs. CDR3 residues: CAWKTGGRGNEQFF. The CDR3 DNA sequence: TGTGCCTGGAAGACGGGGGGGCGTGGGAATGAGCAGTTCTTC.